This T cell receptor (beta chain) was sequenced during a study of blood T cell repertoires in COVID-19. Study details: Sources were T cells, B-cell-depleted T cells, or PBMCs; the material itself was cDNA or gDNA.

Profiled with immunoSEQ multiplex PCR; TCRdb holds only in-frame clones, not every one. The table records about 140,000 clones, just over 85% of them present only once. There are 13 residues in the CDR3. The germline CDR1 and CDR2 sequences are MGHDK and SYGVNS. The V end lost 3 bases, the J end lost 5 bases, and 11 bases lay between the germline ends. The material sequenced was peripheral blood. The sequence derives from a woman aged 60-70 years with acute or convalescent COVID-19. V usage is TRBV25-1 and J usage is TRBJ2-7, with D perhaps matching TRBD2 (5 bases). CDR3 protein: CASSDSGIDEQYF. The CDR3 bases are TGTGCCAGCAGTGATTCGGGGATCGACGAGCAGTACTTC.